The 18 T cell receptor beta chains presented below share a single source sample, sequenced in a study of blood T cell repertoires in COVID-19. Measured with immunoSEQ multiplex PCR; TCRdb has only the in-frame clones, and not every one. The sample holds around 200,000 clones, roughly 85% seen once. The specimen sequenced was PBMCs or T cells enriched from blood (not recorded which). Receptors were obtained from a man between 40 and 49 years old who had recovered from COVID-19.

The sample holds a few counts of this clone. The CDR3 is CASMFVYGYTF. Written as DNA, the CDR3 is TGTGCCAGTATGTTTGTTTATGGCTACACCTTC. The chain employs TRBV6-5 and TRBJ1-2; D is ambiguous. The germline V gene has CDR1 MNHEY and CDR2 SVGAGI. The CDR3 is made up of 11 amino acids. V gave up 9 bases and J gave up 5 bases, with 10 bases separating them.

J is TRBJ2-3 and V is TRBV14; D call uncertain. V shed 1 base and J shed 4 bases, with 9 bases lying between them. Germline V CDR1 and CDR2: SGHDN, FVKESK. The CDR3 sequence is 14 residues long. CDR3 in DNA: TGTGCCAGCAGCCAAGGGGCGCAATCAGATACGCAGTATTTT. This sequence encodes CASSQGAQSDTQYF.

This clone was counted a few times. The DNA of the CDR3 is TGTGCCAGCTCATCGGCAGGCTTGAACACTGAAGCTTTCTTT. Translated: CASSSAGLNTEAFF. J is TRBJ1-1 and V is TRBV18; D not certain. The V gene lost 5 bases and the J gene lost 0 bases, with 10 bases spanning the gap. Germline assignment: CDR1 KGHSH and CDR2 LQKENI. The CDR3 has 14 residues.

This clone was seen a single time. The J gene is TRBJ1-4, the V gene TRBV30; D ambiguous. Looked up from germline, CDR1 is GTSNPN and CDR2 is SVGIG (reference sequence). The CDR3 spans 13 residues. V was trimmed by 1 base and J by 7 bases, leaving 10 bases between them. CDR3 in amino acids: CAWSAQRGEKLFF. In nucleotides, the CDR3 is TGTGCCTGGAGTGCCCAACGGGGTGAAAAACTGTTTTTT.

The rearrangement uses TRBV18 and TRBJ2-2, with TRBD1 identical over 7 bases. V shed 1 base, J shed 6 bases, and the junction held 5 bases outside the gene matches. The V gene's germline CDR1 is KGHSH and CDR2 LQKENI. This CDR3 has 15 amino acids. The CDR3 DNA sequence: TGTGCCAGCTCACCACGGACAGGTCGGGCCGGGGAGCTGTTTTTT. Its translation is CASSPRTGRAGELFF.

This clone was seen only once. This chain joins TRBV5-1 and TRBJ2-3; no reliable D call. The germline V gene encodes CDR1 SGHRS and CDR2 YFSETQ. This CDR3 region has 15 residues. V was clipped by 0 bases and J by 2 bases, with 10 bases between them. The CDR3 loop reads CASSLDLIDTDTQYF. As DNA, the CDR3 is TGCGCCAGCAGCTTGGACTTAATAGACACAGATACGCAGTATTTT.

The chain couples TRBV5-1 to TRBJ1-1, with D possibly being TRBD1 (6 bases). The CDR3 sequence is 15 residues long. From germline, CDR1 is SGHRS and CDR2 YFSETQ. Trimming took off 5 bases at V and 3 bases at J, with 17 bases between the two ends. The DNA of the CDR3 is TGCGCCAGCAGTTACTCAGGGGTTGAGGACACTGAAGCTTTCTTT. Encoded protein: CASSYSGVEDTEAFF.

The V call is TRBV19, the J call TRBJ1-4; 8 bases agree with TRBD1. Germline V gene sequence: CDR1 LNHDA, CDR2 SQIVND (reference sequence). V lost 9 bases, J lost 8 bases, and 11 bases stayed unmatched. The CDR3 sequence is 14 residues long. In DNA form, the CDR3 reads TGTGCCAGCAGACAGGGGTCGGCCGGGGAAAAACTGTTTTTT. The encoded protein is CASRQGSAGEKLFF.

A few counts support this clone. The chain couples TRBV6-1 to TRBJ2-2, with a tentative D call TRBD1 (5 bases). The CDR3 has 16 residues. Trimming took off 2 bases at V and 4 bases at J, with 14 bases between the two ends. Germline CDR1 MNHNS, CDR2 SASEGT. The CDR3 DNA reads TGTGCCAGCAGTGAACTTGGCAGGGTTTCCACCGGGGAGCTGTTTTTT. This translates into CASSELGRVSTGELFF.

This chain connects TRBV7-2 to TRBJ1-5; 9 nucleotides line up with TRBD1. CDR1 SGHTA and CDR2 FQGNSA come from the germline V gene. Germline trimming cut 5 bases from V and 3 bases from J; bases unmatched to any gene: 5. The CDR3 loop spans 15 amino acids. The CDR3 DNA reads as TGTGCCAGCAGCCGGACAGGGGCTTTCAATCAGCCCCAGCATTTT. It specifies CASSRTGAFNQPQHF.

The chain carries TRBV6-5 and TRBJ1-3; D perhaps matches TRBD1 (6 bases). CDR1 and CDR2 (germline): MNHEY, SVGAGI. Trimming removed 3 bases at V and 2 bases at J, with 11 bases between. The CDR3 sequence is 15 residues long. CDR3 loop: CASSYTGPPGNTIYF. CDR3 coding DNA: TGTGCCAGCAGTTATACAGGGCCCCCTGGAAACACCATATATTTT.

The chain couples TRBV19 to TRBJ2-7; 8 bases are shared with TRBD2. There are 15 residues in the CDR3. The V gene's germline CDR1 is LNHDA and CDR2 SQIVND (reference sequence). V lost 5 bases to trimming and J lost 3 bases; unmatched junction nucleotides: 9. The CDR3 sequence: CASSGQSGGGYEQYF. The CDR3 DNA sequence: TGTGCCAGTAGTGGGCAGAGCGGGGGCGGCTACGAGCAGTACTTC.

The CDR3 region is CATSRPPVHSHEQYF. CDR3 coding DNA: TGTGCCACCAGCAGACCGCCGGTCCACAGCCACGAGCAGTACTTC. This chain links TRBV15 with TRBJ2-7, with D hard to call. This CDR3 is 15 amino acids long. CDR1 is LNHNV, CDR2 YYDKDF, per germline (reference sequence). Trimming shortened V by 2 bases and J by 5 bases, and 16 bases separated the two germline ends.

The CDR3 spells CASSQIYRMSTEAFF. CDR3 nucleotides: TGTGCCAGCAGCCAAATCTACAGGATGAGCACTGAAGCTTTCTTT. The chain joins TRBV27 to TRBJ1-1, with D perhaps matching TRBD1 (5 bases). Germline lookup yields CDR1 MNHEY and CDR2 SMNVEV (reference sequence). Between the trimmed V and J ends, which lost 6 bases and 4 bases, there was a span of 18 bases. This CDR3 spans 15 amino acids.

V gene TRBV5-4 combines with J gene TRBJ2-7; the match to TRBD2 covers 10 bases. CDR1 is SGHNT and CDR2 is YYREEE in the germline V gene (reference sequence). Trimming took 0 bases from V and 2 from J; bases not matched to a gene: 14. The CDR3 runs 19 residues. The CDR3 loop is CASSLDQREGRSGTYEQYF. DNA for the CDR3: TGTGCCAGCAGCTTGGATCAGCGGGAGGGCCGATCAGGCACCTACGAGCAGTACTTC. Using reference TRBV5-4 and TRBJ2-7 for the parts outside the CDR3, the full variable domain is ETGVTQSPTHLIKTRGQQVTLRCSSQSGHNTVSWYQQALGQGPQFIFQYYREEENGRGNFPPRFSGLQFPNYSSELNVNALELDDSALYLCASSLDQREGRSGTYEQYFGPGTRLTVT.

CDR3 in DNA: TGTGCCAGCAGAGATGACAGGGGCTGGGGTAACTATGGCTACACCTTC. This gives the protein CASRDDRGWGNYGYTF. The rearrangement uses TRBV25-1 and TRBJ1-2; the match to TRBD1 covers 8 bases. V gave up 6 bases and J gave up 1 base; unmatched junction bases: 10. Germline assignment: CDR1 MGHDK and CDR2 SYGVNS. The CDR3 loop spans 16 amino acids.

The CDR3: CASSLRGGGNSPLHF. CDR3 DNA sequence: TGTGCCAGCAGTTTACGAGGGGGTGGTAATTCACCCCTCCACTTT. This chain joins TRBV28 and TRBJ1-6; D perhaps matches TRBD1 (6 bases). V was clipped by 2 bases and J by 6 bases, with 11 bases between them. CDR1 and CDR2 (germline): MDHEN, SYDVKM. This CDR3 has 15 residues.

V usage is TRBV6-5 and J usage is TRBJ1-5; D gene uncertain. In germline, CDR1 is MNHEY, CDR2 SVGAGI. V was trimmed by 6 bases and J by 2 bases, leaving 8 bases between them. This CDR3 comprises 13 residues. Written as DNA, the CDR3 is TGTGCCAGCAGGAAACTTGGCAATCAGCCCCAGCATTTT. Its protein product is CASRKLGNQPQHF.